The rows below give T cell receptor beta chains drawn from one sample of a study of T-cell memory formation after mild COVID-19. TCRdb itself ran the 5' RACE reads through MiXCR, one entry per CDR3 protein. The table shows fewer than 150,000 distinct CDR3 sequences, with 22% occurring only once. The sample was PBMCs or a T cell subset sorted from them (not recorded which). The receptors were sampled from a man younger than 35 who had mild COVID-19 (a few samples of this study predate the infection). Cell type and time point are not known. Each CDR3 is given with its conserved first and last residue. The D gene is left open where the match is weak. Only some rows state a clone size, as once, few, many or a class for expanded clones.

>NA|TRBJ2-7|once|16|TRBV27
TGTGCCAGCAGTCCACACGTTTGGACAGAGACCTACGAGCAGTACTTC
CASSPHVWTETYEQYF
>NA|TRBJ2-2|NA|15|TRBV7-3
TGTGCCAGCAACCTCGGGCAGGGGCTGACCGGGGAGCTGTTTTTT
CASNLGQGLTGELFF
>NA|TRBJ2-3|many|12|TRBV7-8
TGTGCCAGCAGCCTCTTCGCAGATACGCAGTATTTT
CASSLFADTQYF
>NA|TRBJ1-1|NA|13|TRBV19
TGTGCCAGTAGCGATACGCAGAACACTGAAGCTTTCTTT
CASSDTQNTEAFF
>NA|TRBJ2-7|NA|14|TRBV6-5
TGTGCCAGCAGTCCAATCAAGGGTTCCTACGAGCAGTACTTC
CASSPIKGSYEQYF
>TRBD2|TRBJ2-5|NA|15|TRBV5-4
TGTGCCAGCAGTCCCTCGGGACTACATCAAGAGACCCAGTACTTC
CASSPSGLHQETQYF
>NA|TRBJ2-1|many|11|TRBV7-9
TGTGCCCATTCTCCCAGTGCTGAGCAGTTCTTC
CAHSPSAEQFF
>NA|TRBJ2-7|NA|14|TRBV4-2
TGTGCCAGCAGCCAAACAGTTTTAACCTACGAGCAGTACTTC
CASSQTVLTYEQYF
>NA|TRBJ2-1|NA|15|TRBV9
TGTGCCAGCAGCGTAGATGGGCTCTCCTACAATGAGCAGTTCTTC
CASSVDGLSYNEQFF
>NA|TRBJ1-4|many|15|TRBV20-1
TGCAGTGCTAGAGATGTGGAGGGGGCTAATGAAAAACTGTTTTTT
CSARDVEGANEKLFF
>TRBD1|TRBJ2-1|few|16|TRBV7-7
TGTGCTAGCAGTCCAGACAGGGCGACAGCCTACAATGAGCAGTTCTTC
CASSPDRATAYNEQFF
>NA|TRBJ2-1|NA|14|TRBV9
TGTGCCAGCAGCGTAGGCCGGGATAACAATGAGCAGTTCTTC
CASSVGRDNNEQFF
>TRBD1|TRBJ1-6|NA|16|TRBV2
TGTGCCAGCAGTCCCAGAGGTGGGACAGGGGGGTCACCCCTCCACTTT
CASSPRGGTGGSPLHF
>NA|TRBJ2-1|NA|14|TRBV6-5
TGTGCCAGCAGCCCGACAGGCCACGGGAATGAGCAGTTCTTC
CASSPTGHGNEQFF
>NA|TRBJ2-1|few|16|TRBV7-6
TGTGCCAGCAGCTTACCCGGAGGAGGAGGACAAGATGAGCAGTTCTTC
CASSLPGGGGQDEQFF
>TRBD1|TRBJ1-4|NA|14|TRBV5-1
TGCGCCAGCAGCTTGACAGGGGCGAGTGAAAAACTGTTTTTT
CASSLTGASEKLFF
>NA|TRBJ1-5|NA|16|TRBV4-2
TGTGCCAGCAGCCAAGGACTGGGGTTAGGCAATCAGCCCCAGCATTTT
CASSQGLGLGNQPQHF
>NA|TRBJ2-5|few|14|TRBV7-6
TGTGCCAGCAGCTTAGCCCTGGGTATGGAGACCCAGTACTTC
CASSLALGMETQYF
>NA|TRBJ1-6|NA|16|TRBV7-9
TGTGCCACCGATATCAGTGGGGACTCCTATAATTCACCCCTCCACTTT
CATDISGDSYNSPLHF
>TRBD1|TRBJ2-3|NA|15|TRBV12-3/TRBV12-4
TGTGCCAGCGCCCGGGACAGGGGGGTGAAAGATACGCAGTATTTT
CASARDRGVKDTQYF
>NA|TRBJ1-1|NA|14|TRBV13
TGTGCCAGCATCCTCGGGGGGAGGAACACTGAAGCTTTCTTT
CASILGGRNTEAFF
>NA|TRBJ2-1|few|16|TRBV5-1
TGCGCCAGCAGTTTGGGACAACTGAGCTCCTACAATGAGCAGTTCTTC
CASSLGQLSSYNEQFF
>NA|TRBJ1-2|few|13|TRBV6-5
TGTGCCAGCAGTTACGGGGGGACCTATGGCTACACCTTC
CASSYGGTYGYTF
>TRBD1|TRBJ1-2|NA|17|TRBV12-3/TRBV12-4
TGTGCCAGCAGTTTAGGTCGGTTGACAGGGGAGGACTATGGCTACACCTTC
CASSLGRLTGEDYGYTF
>NA|TRBJ1-2|many|13|TRBV20-1
TGCAGTGCTGATGAGGGGCGCGACTATGGCTACACCTTC
CSADEGRDYGYTF
>NA|TRBJ2-3|few|18|TRBV4-3
TGCGCCAGCAGCCAAGTCGGGATCCGGGGTACTAGCACAGATACGCAGTATTTT
CASSQVGIRGTSTDTQYF
>NA|TRBJ2-3|few|14|TRBV7-9
TGTGCCAGCAGTTCCCTCGGGGGCCTGGATACGCAGTATTTT
CASSSLGGLDTQYF
>TRBD2|TRBJ2-3|many|14|TRBV7-6
TGTGCCAGCAGCCTAGCGGGCCGCACAGATACGCAGTATTTT
CASSLAGRTDTQYF
>NA|TRBJ2-7|few|15|TRBV2
TGTGCCAGCACCCCCAAGGGGGTCATGGGTTACGAGCAGTACTTC
CASTPKGVMGYEQYF
>TRBD2|TRBJ2-5|few|16|TRBV13
TGTGCCAGCAGTTATTATAGCGGGGGGGCCTTGGAGACCCAGTACTTC
CASSYYSGGALETQYF
>NA|TRBJ2-2|NA|18|TRBV28
TGTGCCAGCAGCTTTCTCGGGGGCCTGAAAACGAACACCGGGGAGCTGTTTTTT
CASSFLGGLKTNTGELFF
>TRBD1|TRBJ2-1|few|14|TRBV6-5
TGTGCCAGTGGGGACAGAGCCTCCTACAATGAGCAGTTCTTC
CASGDRASYNEQFF
>NA|TRBJ2-6|once|20|TRBV9
TGTGCCAGCAGCGCCCCACAGCGTACCCGTTCGGGGGCTGGGGCCAACGTCCTGACTTTC
CASSAPQRTRSGAGANVLTF
>NA|TRBJ1-5|NA|15|TRBV11-2
TGTGCCAGCAGCTTAGCGGGTGGGGTCCTTCAGCCCCAGCATTTT
CASSLAGGVLQPQHF
>NA|TRBJ1-1|NA|15|TRBV7-9
TGTGCCAGCAGCTCGGGCTGGGGGGAAGCCCTTGAAGCTTTCTTT
CASSSGWGEALEAFF
>NA|TRBJ1-1|NA|14|TRBV3-1
TGTGCCAGCAGCCTCCGCTGGACCCACCGGGGTACTTTCTTT
CASSLRWTHRGTFF
>NA|TRBJ1-1|NA|11|TRBV4-2
TGTGCCAGCAGCCAAGGCAAGGAGACTTTCTTT
CASSQGKETFF
>NA|TRBJ2-7|few|12|TRBV12-3/TRBV12-4
TGTGCCAGCAGGGAACTAGGCTACGAGCAGTACTTC
CASRELGYEQYF